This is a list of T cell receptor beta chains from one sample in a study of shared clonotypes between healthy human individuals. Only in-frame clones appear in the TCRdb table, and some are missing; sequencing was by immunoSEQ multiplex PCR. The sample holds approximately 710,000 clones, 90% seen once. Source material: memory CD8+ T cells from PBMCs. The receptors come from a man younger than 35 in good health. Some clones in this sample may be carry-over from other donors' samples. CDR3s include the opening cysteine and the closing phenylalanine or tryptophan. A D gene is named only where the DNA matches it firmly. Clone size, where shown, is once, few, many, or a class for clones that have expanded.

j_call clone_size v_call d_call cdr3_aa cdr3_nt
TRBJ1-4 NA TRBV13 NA CASSSGAGDEKLFF TGTGCCAGCAGTTCGGGGGCGGGCGATGAAAAACTGTTTTTT
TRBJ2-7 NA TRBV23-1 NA CASSRARDYEQYF TGCGCCAGCAGTCGAGCCAGGGACTACGAGCAGTACTTC
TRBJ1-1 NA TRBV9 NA CASSVEGTMNTEAFF TGTGCCAGCAGCGTAGAGGGCACCATGAACACTGAAGCTTTCTTT
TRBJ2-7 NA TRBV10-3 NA CAISPTSSYEQYF TGTGCCATCAGCCCCACTAGCTCCTACGAGCAGTACTTC
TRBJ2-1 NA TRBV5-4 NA CASSLEYREQFF TGTGCCAGCAGCTTGGAGTACCGGGAGCAGTTCTTC
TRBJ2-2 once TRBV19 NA CASDSGLRAGELFF TGTGCCAGCGACTCGGGGCTCAGAGCCGGGGAGCTGTTTTTT
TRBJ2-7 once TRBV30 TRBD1 CAWAGIPGQLITRTYEQYF TGTGCCTGGGCCGGTATTCCGGGACAGCTGATAACCCGTACCTACGAGCAGTACTTC
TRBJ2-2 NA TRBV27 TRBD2 CASSYILAGGPRELFF TGTGCCAGCAGTTATATACTAGCGGGGGGCCCCCGGGAGCTGTTTTTT
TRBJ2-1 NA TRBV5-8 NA CASSFLGPNNEQFF TGTGCCAGCAGCTTTTTGGGGCCGAACAATGAGCAGTTCTTC
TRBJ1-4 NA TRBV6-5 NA CASSLVVFGEKLFF TGTGCCAGCAGTTTGGTAGTCTTCGGGGAAAAACTGTTTTTT
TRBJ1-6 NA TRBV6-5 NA CASSYLNSSPLHF TGTGCCAGCAGTTACCTCAATTCTTCACCCCTCCACTTT
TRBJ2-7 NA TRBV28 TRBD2 CASSPTSGMGYEQYF TGTGCCAGCAGCCCTACTAGCGGCATGGGGTACGAGCAGTACTTC
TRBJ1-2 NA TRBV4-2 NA CASSQDQPGAKGYTF TGTGCCAGCAGCCAAGATCAACCGGGGGCTAAGGGCTACACCTTC
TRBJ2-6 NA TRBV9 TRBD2 CASSYPRGGSGANVLTF TGTGCCAGCAGCTACCCCCGGGGGGGTTCGGGGGCCAACGTCCTGACTTTC
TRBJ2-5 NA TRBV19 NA CASSINRAQETQYF TGTGCCAGTAGTATAAACAGGGCCCAAGAGACCCAGTACTTC
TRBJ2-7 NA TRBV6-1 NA CASRGAYEQYF TGTGCCAGCAGAGGGGCCTACGAGCAGTACTTC
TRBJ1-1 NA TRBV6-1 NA CASSEVVRILNTEAFF TGTGCCAGCAGTGAAGTAGTCCGGATATTGAACACTGAAGCTTTCTTT
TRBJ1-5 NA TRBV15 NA CATRGRGGQPQHF TGTGCCACCAGGGGCAGGGGAGGTCAGCCCCAGCATTTT
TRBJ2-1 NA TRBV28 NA CASSLGMDYNEQFF TGTGCCAGCAGTTTGGGGATGGACTACAATGAGCAGTTCTTC
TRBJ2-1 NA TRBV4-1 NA CASSQDNQVNEQFF TGCGCCAGCAGCCAAGATAACCAGGTGAATGAGCAGTTCTTC
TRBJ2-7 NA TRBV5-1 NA CASSLGRSSYEQYF TGCGCCAGCAGCTTGGGAAGGAGCTCCTACGAGCAGTACTTC
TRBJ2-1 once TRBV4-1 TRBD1 CASSQAGPGQSNHEQFF TGCGCCAGCAGCCAAGCAGGCCCGGGACAGTCCAACCATGAGCAGTTCTTC
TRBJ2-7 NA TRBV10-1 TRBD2 CASSESIWGGPYEQYF TGCGCCAGCAGTGAGTCGATTTGGGGGGGACCTTACGAGCAGTACTTC
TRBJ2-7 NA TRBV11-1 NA CASSNYHHEQYF TGTGCCAGCAGCAACTACCATCACGAGCAGTACTTC
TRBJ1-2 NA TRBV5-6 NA CASSLGMGGYTF TGTGCCAGCAGCTTGGGTATGGGCGGCTACACCTTC
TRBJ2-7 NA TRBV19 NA CASSTGPGNEQYF TGTGCCAGTAGTACGGGACCGGGGAACGAGCAGTACTTC
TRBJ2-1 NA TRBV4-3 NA CASSQDGETEPYNEQFF TGCGCCAGCAGCCAAGATGGGGAGACAGAACCGTACAATGAGCAGTTCTTC
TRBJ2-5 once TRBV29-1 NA CSPGRAEETQYF TGCAGCCCAGGGCGGGCGGAAGAGACCCAGTACTTC
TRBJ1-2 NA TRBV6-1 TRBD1 CASSETGTGGLYGYTF TGTGCCAGCAGTGAGACCGGGACAGGGGGACTCTATGGCTACACCTTC
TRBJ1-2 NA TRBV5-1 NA CASSPEAENYGYTF TGCGCCAGCAGCCCGGAAGCAGAAAACTATGGCTACACCTTC
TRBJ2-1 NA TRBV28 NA CASSSRGNPSYEQFF TGTGCCAGCAGTTCCCGAGGGAACCCGAGCTATGAGCAGTTCTTC
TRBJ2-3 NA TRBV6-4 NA CASSDSQGTSTDTQYF TGTGCCAGCAGTGACTCACAGGGTACGAGCACAGATACGCAGTATTTT
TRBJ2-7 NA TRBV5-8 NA CASSLIKYEQYF TGTGCCAGCAGCTTGATCAAATACGAGCAGTACTTC
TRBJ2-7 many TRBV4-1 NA CASSPGLGYEQYF TGCGCCAGCAGCCCGGGACTTGGATACGAGCAGTACTTC
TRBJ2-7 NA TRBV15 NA CATSRGTNSYEQYF TGTGCCACCAGCAGAGGGACTAACTCCTACGAGCAGTACTTC
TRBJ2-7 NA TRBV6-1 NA CASRPGKPNEQYF TGTGCCAGCAGGCCGGGAAAACCTAACGAGCAGTACTTC
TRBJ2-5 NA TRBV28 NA CASSPAGGKETQYF TGTGCCAGCAGTCCGGCCGGGGGTAAAGAGACCCAGTACTTC
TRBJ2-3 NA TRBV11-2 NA CASSSPGPATDTQYF TGTGCCAGCAGCTCCCCCGGCCCTGCCACAGATACGCAGTATTTT
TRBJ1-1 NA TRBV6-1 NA CASSWGRGNTEAFF TGTGCCAGCAGTTGGGGGAGGGGGAACACTGAAGCTTTCTTT
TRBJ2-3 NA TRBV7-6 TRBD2 CASSFLSAGVTDTQYF TGTGCCAGCAGCTTTCTGAGCGCGGGGGTCACAGATACGCAGTATTTT
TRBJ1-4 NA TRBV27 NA CASSGGFGEKLFF TGTGCCAGCAGTGGAGGGTTTGGCGAAAAACTGTTTTTT